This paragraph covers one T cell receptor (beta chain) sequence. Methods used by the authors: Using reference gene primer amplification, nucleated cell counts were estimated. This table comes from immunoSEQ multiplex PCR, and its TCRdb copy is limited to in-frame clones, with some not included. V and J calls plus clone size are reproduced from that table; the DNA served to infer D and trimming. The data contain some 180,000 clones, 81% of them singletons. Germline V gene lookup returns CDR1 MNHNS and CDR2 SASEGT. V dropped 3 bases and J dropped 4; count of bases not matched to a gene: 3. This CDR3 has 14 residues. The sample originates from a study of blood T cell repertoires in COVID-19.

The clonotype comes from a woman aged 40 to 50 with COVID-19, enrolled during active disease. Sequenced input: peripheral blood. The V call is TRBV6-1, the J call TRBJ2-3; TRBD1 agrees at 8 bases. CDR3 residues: CASSDRGRPDTQYF. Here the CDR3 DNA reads TGTGCCAGCAGTGACAGGGGGCGGCCAGATACGCAGTATTTT.